A selection of T cell receptor beta chains follows, all from one sample in a study of shared clonotypes between healthy human individuals. Method: immunoSEQ multiplex PCR; TCRdb's copy keeps in-frame clones and lacks some. Among 2 million to 2.5 million clones listed, approximately 96% were seen once. The sample was naive CD4+ T cells sorted from blood. All receptors come from a man aged 18 to 29 in good health. The CDR3 runs from the conserved cysteine through the conserved F or W. A D gene is named only where the DNA matches it firmly. Expanded clones get a size class; other rows say once, few or many, or leave the size out.

NA TRBJ1-2 NA TRBV7-8 TGTGCCAGCAGCTTAAAAATTGGGGCACTTAATAACTATGGCTACACCTTC CASSLKIGALNNYGYTF
NA TRBJ1-2 NA TRBV4-3 TGCGCCAGCAGCCAGGACCTCGGGGTGGCTAGATATGGCTACACCTTC CASSQDLGVARYGYTF
TRBD2 TRBJ2-5 NA TRBV2 TGTGCCAGCAGTGGAGGACTAGCGGGGGTGGGTAGAGAATCCCAGTACTTC CASSGGLAGVGRESQYF
NA TRBJ1-1 NA TRBV9 TGTGCCAGCAGCGTAGTGGCTAGAACTACCCTGAACACTGAAGCTTTCTTT CASSVVARTTLNTEAFF
TRBD1 TRBJ1-4 NA TRBV4-1 TGCGCCAGCAGCCACGAGGACAGGGACGAGGAAAAACTGTTTTTT CASSHEDRDEEKLFF
NA TRBJ2-5 NA TRBV18 TGTGCCAGCTCACCCCTAGCTACGGAGACCCAGTACTTC CASSPLATETQYF
TRBD1 TRBJ1-1 NA TRBV10-1 TGCGCCAGCAGTAAGGACAGGGACAACACTGAAGCTTTCTTT CASSKDRDNTEAFF
NA TRBJ2-1 NA TRBV7-6 TGTGCCAGCAGCCCGACGAGGAATGAGCAGTTCTTC CASSPTRNEQFF
TRBD2 TRBJ2-3 NA TRBV7-2 TGTGCCAGCAGCTTAGTCGGGGCGGGGGACCGGAGAGATACGCAGTATTTT CASSLVGAGDRRDTQYF
NA TRBJ2-7 NA TRBV10-3 TGTGCCATCGGCCAAGCAGGGACCCCCCGAAGCGAGCAGTACTTC CAIGQAGTPRSEQYF
NA TRBJ2-5 NA TRBV10-1 TGCGCCAGCAGTGAGTCGAGCAGGGGAGAGACCCAGTACTTC CASSESSRGETQYF
NA TRBJ2-1 NA TRBV10-3 TGTGCCATCAGTGAAAGAAATAGGGGTGAGCAGTTCTTC CAISERNRGEQFF
NA TRBJ2-7 NA TRBV23-1 TGCGCCAGCAGTCACCCCGTGTGGGGGGGCCGGTACGAGCAGTACTTC CASSHPVWGGRYEQYF
NA TRBJ2-4 NA TRBV4-3 TGCGCCAGCAGCCAGGGGGGGCTGCTGGAGGGGGCCAAAAACATTCAGTACTTC CASSQGGLLEGAKNIQYF
TRBD1 TRBJ1-2 NA TRBV9 TGTGCCAGCAGCGTAGGAAGACAGGGGGCCTTGTATGGCTACACCTTC CASSVGRQGALYGYTF
NA TRBJ2-5 NA TRBV11-2 TGTGCCAGCAGCTTAACGGGCAGGGGTGCCGCGGAGACCCAGTACTTC CASSLTGRGAAETQYF
NA TRBJ2-7 NA TRBV27 TGTGCCAGCAGCCACGCGCCCTACGAGCAGTACTTC CASSHAPYEQYF
NA TRBJ2-7 NA TRBV11-3 TGTGCCAGCAGCTTAGGGAGGACTAGGACAGCGTACGAGCAGTACTTC CASSLGRTRTAYEQYF
NA TRBJ2-3 NA TRBV4-1 TGCGCCAGCAGCCAGTCTACAGGGCCGTCTAGCACAGATACGCAGTATTTT CASSQSTGPSSTDTQYF
TRBD2 TRBJ2-3 NA TRBV18 TGTGCCAGCTCACTCAAACGGACTAGCGGGAGCCGTGGCACAGATACGCAGTATTTT CASSLKRTSGSRGTDTQYF
NA TRBJ2-2 few TRBV30 TGTGCCTCCCGCCTCGCGAACACCGGGGAGCTGTTTTTT CASRLANTGELFF
NA TRBJ2-7 NA TRBV30 TGTGCCTGGAGTACAACACAGGTCGGCGAGCAGTACTTC CAWSTTQVGEQYF
NA TRBJ1-1 NA TRBV10-1 TGCGCCAGCAGTGACCACACCGCGGGCACTGAAGCTTTCTTT CASSDHTAGTEAFF
NA TRBJ1-2 NA TRBV30 TGTGCCTGGAGTGTTATCCAGGGAAGCTACTACACCTTC CAWSVIQGSYYTF
NA TRBJ2-1 NA TRBV5-1 TGCGCCAGCAGCTGGACAGCGGCCCAATTCTACAATGAGCAGTTCTTC CASSWTAAQFYNEQFF
NA TRBJ1-5 few TRBV7-2 TGTGCCAGCAGCTTAGGGGGCAGGGGCAATCAGCCCCAGCATTTT CASSLGGRGNQPQHF
TRBD1 TRBJ1-5 NA TRBV6-5 TGTGCCAGCAGACAGGGGTTAAGTCAGCCCCAGCATTTT CASRQGLSQPQHF
TRBD1 TRBJ2-7 NA TRBV27 TGTGCCAGCAGTTCTTATCGACAGGGCATGATCGAGCAGTACTTC CASSSYRQGMIEQYF
NA TRBJ1-6 NA TRBV10-2 TGCGCCAGCAGAGATCCGGGGAATTCACCCCTCCACTTT CASRDPGNSPLHF
NA TRBJ1-2 NA TRBV7-9 TGTGCCAGCAGCGCGACCCTCGGACGGACTAACTATGGCTACACCTTC CASSATLGRTNYGYTF
TRBD2 TRBJ2-7 NA TRBV18 TGTGCCAGCTCACCCTCCGTTGCGGGGGTCTACGAGCAGTACTTC CASSPSVAGVYEQYF
NA TRBJ2-5 NA TRBV27 TGTGCCAGCAGTTTATCCAGGGGTGACCAAGAGACCCAGTACTTC CASSLSRGDQETQYF
NA TRBJ1-1 once TRBV28 TGTGCCAGCAGTTCAACAAGTCGTGAAGCTTTCTTT CASSSTSREAFF
NA TRBJ2-4 NA TRBV30 TGTGCCTGGGGAGGTCTAGGATGGGACATTCAGTACTTC CAWGGLGWDIQYF
NA TRBJ2-5 once TRBV7-8 TGTGCCAGCAGCCCCGGGGCGGCGGAGACCCAGTACTTC CASSPGAAETQYF
NA TRBJ1-1 NA TRBV7-9 TGTGCCAGCATCCTGACAGGGAACACTGAAGCTTTCTTT CASILTGNTEAFF
NA TRBJ2-7 NA TRBV7-6 TGTGCCAGCAGCTTAACCCGACAGTACGAGCAGTACTTC CASSLTRQYEQYF
NA TRBJ2-3 NA TRBV2 TGTGCCAGCAGAGCCCAGGCAGATACGCAGTATTTT CASRAQADTQYF
NA TRBJ1-3 NA TRBV7-6 TGTGCCAGCAGCTCGGGGGGGGCTTTCTCTGGAAACACCATATATTTT CASSSGGAFSGNTIYF
TRBD1 TRBJ1-2 NA TRBV30 TGTGCCTGGAGTAAAAACAGGGGCCCGGACCAGGGCTACACCTTC CAWSKNRGPDQGYTF
NA TRBJ2-7 NA TRBV2 TGTGCCAGCGTGTCGTCCGGACAGAACTCCTACGAGCAGTACTTC CASVSSGQNSYEQYF
NA TRBJ1-3 NA TRBV30 TGTGCCTGGAGTGTAGGGGCAGGGATCGTCGGAAACACCATATATTTT CAWSVGAGIVGNTIYF
TRBD1 TRBJ2-7 NA TRBV7-6 TGTGCCAGCAGCTTACAGGGACAGGGTCCCTACGAGCAGTACTTC CASSLQGQGPYEQYF
NA TRBJ2-2 NA TRBV7-9 TGTGTATCGACGGGGACTCAAAACACCGGGGAGCTGTTTTTT CVSTGTQNTGELFF
NA TRBJ1-5 NA TRBV5-1 TGCGCCAGCAGCTTGGGGGTCTATAGCAATCAGCCCCAGCATTTT CASSLGVYSNQPQHF